The entry below describes one T cell receptor (beta chain). This clonotype was picked up a small number of times. Its antigen is still unknown. No base quality values were provided; no much bigger clone lies one nucleotide off. Library preparation was by RACE. Sequencer: NextSeq 500. Library preparation attached unique molecular identifiers to individual cDNA molecules for quantitative, reproducible TCR counting. For every blood RNA sample, sequencing covered both the TCR alpha and TCR beta chains. Per the authors' processing: A median of about 100,000 TCRs per sample was observed, with a range of roughly 20,000 to 750,000. V, J and CDR3 annotation of the TCR reads was carried out using the Decombinator software suite. For the PS versus PT1 abundance plots, all samples were subsampled to the same number of TCRs (28,000). Expanded TCRs were defined as absent before sensitization and observed at least eight times at the 2-week time point. In-frame beta chains were kept once TCRdb had trimmed the public reads at Q25 with fastp and called clones with MiXCR. Entries are consolidated by CDR3 protein sequence, retaining the most common genes and DNA. V and J calls and clone size were set by TCRdb, not the authors. A total of around 27,000 distinct CDR3 sequences appear in this sample, around 6% of them only once. Clones ranked in the top ten supply 5% to 7% of the sample.

The time point label on this specimen signifies: patch test 3, about 24 weeks after DPC sensitization. The treatment or condition label, read with the paper, signifies: therapeutic diphenylcyclopropenone sensitization with weekly scalp DPC. At each patch-test visit, blood was drawn before the patch test was applied. To be eligible, patients had to be aged 18 to 70, diagnosed with alopecia and judged suitable for DPC therapy, while pregnant patients were excluded. Total RNA was extracted from unfractionated whole blood that had been collected in Tempus Blood RNA tubes. This record comes from a study of human T cells and chemical hapten exposure (dated by TCRdb to 2020 to 2022). Some background on the complete study: For sensitization, 2% DPC in acetone was applied to a roughly 2 cm by roughly 2 cm area of upper inner arm skin. The libraries were sequenced as a pool, and the TCR yield per sample differed mostly because of small variations in library volumes within the pool. The patient cohort, mostly female, included alopecia areata with under or over 50% scalp involvement, alopecia totalis and alopecia universalis. Patient blood was sampled pre-sensitization (week 0) and at 2, 6 and about 24 weeks after DPC sensitization. Patch testing on the upper back used Finn chambers containing 0.01% DPC, with scoring done after 6 days according to International Contact Dermatitis Research Group standards. Throughout the approximately 25-week study period, patients were also given weekly therapeutic DPC doses on the scalp. Under 30 alopecia patients gave blood for TCR sequencing at one to four time points (pre-sensitization, 2, 6 and 24 weeks). Peripheral blood TCR repertoire changes were tracked in vivo in alopecia patients during primary and secondary sensitization to the hapten diphenylcyclopropenone (DPC). The paper's findings and limits, for the study overall: DPC sensitization did not change the number of TCRs with a frequency above 1 in 1000, and there was no evidence of changes in global repertoire structure. Significantly more large CDR3 similarity clusters were formed by expanded TCRs than by pre-sensitization or healthy control sets, consistent with antigen-driven responses. All patients had alopecia, a presumed autoimmune disease, so their immune response might differ from that of healthy individuals. Patch test score correlated positively with the number of PT1 expanded TCRs, reaching significance at thresholds 8, 16 and 32 but not at 4. After repeated subsampling, the strength of the expansion versus patch-test correlation and the threshold at which it became significant changed.

The CDR3, from cysteine to phenylalanine, totals 17 residues. Only CDR3 DNA remains: 51 bases, in frame from the first base. Trimming costs V 5 bases and J 7 bases, and their ends lie 26 bases apart. Sequences SGHTA (CDR1) and FQGNSA (CDR2) are obtained from the germline V gene. The material was whole blood, obtained in connection with sensitization to the hapten diphenylcyclopropenone (DPC). The chain uses TRBV7-2 and TRBJ1-2; the D region possibly corresponds to TRBD1 (5 bases align). This clonotype was obtained from a man under 40 with alopecia areata. Some clones in this sample may be carry-over from other donors' samples. The DNA is as follows: TGTGCCAGCAGCGTTCTGGAAAGGGACGTTCAAGTAGGTGGCTACACCTTC. Its product reads: CASSVLERDVQVGGYTF.